The 27 T cell receptor beta chains listed next were all sequenced from one sample in a study of monozygotic twins with inflammatory bowel disease. For each CDR3 protein, TCRdb gives one entry from its re-call of the 5' RACE reads, without DNA. This table holds 400,000 to 500,000 distinct CDR3 sequences. The material sequenced was blood. Receptors originate from a human donor with ulcerative colitis or Crohn's disease, or a healthy co-twin of an affected twin (not recorded which).

The rearrangement joins TRBV28 to TRBJ2-5; no DNA is available, so the TRBD1 call from TCRdb remains unchecked. CDR1 and CDR2 (germline): MDHEN, SYDVKM. The CDR3 extends over 14 amino acids. Here the CDR3 reads CASSLPTGEETQYF.

This chain uses TRBV29-1 with TRBJ2-2; the D gene TCRdb calls, TRBD1, cannot be checked with no DNA. The CDR3 loop spans 15 amino acids. The germline V gene has CDR1 SQVTM and CDR2 ANQGSEA. CDR3 in amino acids: CSVSPGTDLTGELFF.

V gene TRBV29-1 combines with J gene TRBJ1-2; TCRdb names TRBD1, which stays unverified in the absence of DNA. The CDR3 is made up of 12 amino acids. The germline CDR1 and CDR2 sequences are SQVTM and ANQGSEA. The CDR3 here is CSAGQGASGYTF.

The V call is TRBV20-1, the J call TRBJ2-1; TCRdb's D call, TRBD2, is unchecked because there is no DNA. CDR1 and CDR2 from the germline V gene are DFQATT and SNEGSKA (reference sequence). This CDR3 spans 14 amino acids. CDR3 loop: CSAERLAGGNEQFF.

The chain uses TRBV5-1 and TRBJ2-7; TCRdb gives TRBD2 as the D gene, but with no DNA this cannot be confirmed. This CDR3 has 15 amino acids. CDR1 and CDR2 (germline): SGHRS, YFSETQ. This CDR3 is CASSQGSAGPYEQYF. Together with reference TRBV5-1 and TRBJ2-7, the CDR3 gives the full variable domain: KAGVTQTPRYLIKTRGQQVTLSCSPISGHRSVSWYQQTPGQGLQFLFEYFSETQRNKGNFPGRFSGRQFSNSRSEMNVSTLELGDSALYLCASSQGSAGPYEQYFGPGTRLTVT.

The J gene is TRBJ1-5, the V gene TRBV5-4. This CDR3 is built from 15 residues. The V gene's germline CDR1 is SGHNT and CDR2 YYREEE (reference sequence). The CDR3 region is CASSLGGEADQPQHF.

This rearrangement joins TRBV10-3 to TRBJ1-2; no DNA is available, so the TRBD1 call from TCRdb remains unchecked. Germline CDR1 and CDR2: ENHRY and SYGVKD. This CDR3 comprises 17 residues. The CDR3 protein is CAISESGIQGANYGYTF.

This chain joins TRBV6-2 or TRBV6-3 and TRBJ1-1; with no DNA, the TCRdb D assignment of TRBD1 cannot be verified. CDR3 length: 15 amino acids. Germline V gene data show CDR1 as MNHEY and CDR2 as SVGEGT. The CDR3 here is CASSYSDSMNTEAFF.

The chain links TRBV28 to TRBJ2-5; as DNA is missing, the TRBD1 call by TCRdb cannot be tested. The CDR3 is 12 amino acids. Germline CDR1 reads MDHEN; CDR2 reads SYDVKM. CDR3 loop: CASVGRVETQYF. The full variable domain, rest sourced from reference TRBV28 and TRBJ2-5, is DVKVTQSSRYLVKRTGEKVFLECVQDMDHENMFWYRQDPGLGLRLIYFSYDVKMKEKGDIPEGYSVSREKKERFSLILESASTNQTSMYLCASVGRVETQYFGPGTRLLVL.

The chain employs TRBV5-1 and TRBJ1-4; as DNA is missing, the TRBD1 call by TCRdb cannot be tested. CDR3 length: 14 residues. Germline CDR1 reads SGHRS; CDR2 reads YFSETQ. CDR3 protein: CASSQGRTNEKLFF.

The chain recombines TRBV24-1 with TRBJ2-1. From germline, CDR1 is KGHDR and CDR2 SFDVKD. The CDR3 extends over 12 amino acids. This CDR3 reads CATSDSGDEQFF.

The CDR3 region is CASAPGNTYEQYF. V usage is TRBV6-5 and J usage is TRBJ2-7; TCRdb gives TRBD1 as the D gene, but with no DNA this cannot be confirmed. Germline CDR1 is MNHEY and CDR2 is SVGAGI. The CDR3 is 13 amino acids.

The chain carries TRBV6-2 or TRBV6-3 and TRBJ1-1; the D gene TCRdb calls, TRBD1, cannot be checked with no DNA. The germline CDR1 and CDR2 sequences are MNHEY and SVGEGT. There are 14 residues in the CDR3. CDR3 amino acids: CASSYGRGNTEAFF.

The chain combines TRBV9 with TRBJ2-1; TCRdb gives TRBD2 as the D gene, but with no DNA this cannot be confirmed. The CDR3 is made up of 17 amino acids. Germline V lookup: CDR1 SGDLS, CDR2 YYNGEE. The CDR3 reads CASSVLPTSPHDREQFF.

V usage is TRBV7-2 and J usage is TRBJ1-1. CDR3 length: 13 residues. Germline CDR1 reads SGHTA; CDR2 reads FQGNSA. CDR3 amino acids: CASSLDVWAEAFF.

The rearrangement uses TRBV12-3 or TRBV12-4 and TRBJ1-4; TCRdb selects TRBD1, and the lack of DNA leaves this call unchecked. CDR3 length: 13 amino acids. The CDR3 is CASSLDVTGELFF.

This chain joins TRBV12-3 or TRBV12-4 and TRBJ2-3. The CDR3 is 14 residues long. CDR3 region: CASSVGLASDTQYF.

The chain employs TRBV15 and TRBJ2-3; TCRdb names TRBD1, which stays unverified in the absence of DNA. The CDR3 spans 16 residues. Per germline, CDR1 LNHNV and CDR2 YYDKDF (reference sequence). CDR3 sequence: CATSRAGGGFTYTQYF.

The chain joins TRBV5-1 to TRBJ2-2. Per germline, CDR1 SGHRS and CDR2 YFSETQ. The CDR3 contains 16 residues. Here the CDR3 reads CASSLAAGTNTGELFF. Combining the CDR3 with reference TRBV5-1 and TRBJ2-2 gives the whole variable domain KAGVTQTPRYLIKTRGQQVTLSCSPISGHRSVSWYQQTPGQGLQFLFEYFSETQRNKGNFPGRFSGRQFSNSRSEMNVSTLELGDSALYLCASSLAAGTNTGELFFGEGSRLTVL.

The chain uses TRBV11-2 and TRBJ2-5. Looked up from germline, CDR1 is SGHAT and CDR2 is FQNNGV. The CDR3 length is 14 residues. The CDR3 loop reads CASSLGVGLETQYF. The full variable domain, with the rest looked up from reference TRBV11-2 and TRBJ2-5, is EAGVAQSPRYKIIEKRQSVAFWCNPISGHATLYWYQQILGQGPKLLIQFQNNGVVDDSQLPKDRFSAERLKGVDSTLKIQPAKLEDSAVYLCASSLGVGLETQYFGPGTRLLVL.

CDR3 amino acids: CASSEGAGSQETQYF. The chain combines TRBV2 with TRBJ2-5. The CDR3 length is 15 residues. CDR1 and CDR2 (germline): SNHLY, FYNNEI.

The chain links TRBV7-2 to TRBJ2-1; TCRdb's D gene call, TRBD1, goes unchecked for lack of DNA. CDR3 length: 14 residues. Germline V gene sequence: CDR1 SGHTA, CDR2 FQGNSA. The CDR3 region is CASSTGTGFPEQFF. The complete variable domain, with remaining parts taken from reference TRBV7-2 and TRBJ2-1, reads GAGVSQSPSNKVTEKGKDVELRCDPISGHTALYWYRQSLGQGLEFLIYFQGNSAPDKSGLPSDRFSAERTGGSVSTLTIQRTQQEDSAVYLCASSTGTGFPEQFFGPGTRLTVL.

CDR3 sequence reads: CATHTGTKNTGELFF. The chain uses TRBV10-3 and TRBJ2-2; TCRdb calls TRBD1, which cannot be checked without DNA. The CDR3 is 15 amino acids. Germline values: CDR1 ENHRY, CDR2 SYGVKD.

CDR3 sequence reads: CASSPVGATISYNEQFF. This chain uses TRBV5-1 with TRBJ2-1; checking the TCRdb D call of TRBD1 is not possible without DNA. The CDR3 extends over 17 amino acids. Germline V lookup: CDR1 SGHRS, CDR2 YFSETQ.

The rearrangement joins TRBV12-3 or TRBV12-4 to TRBJ2-1. The CDR3 has 13 amino acids. CDR3 residues: CASRPASGDEQFF.

The rearrangement links TRBV10-3 to TRBJ1-5. CDR1 ENHRY and CDR2 SYGVKD come from the germline V gene. The CDR3 sequence is 13 residues long. CDR3 loop: CAIRGTDGEPQHF.

The chain links TRBV28 to TRBJ1-1; TCRdb's D gene call, TRBD1, goes unchecked for lack of DNA. Germline CDR1 reads MDHEN; CDR2 reads SYDVKM. The CDR3 has 20 amino acids. CDR3 protein: CASSSNIYRGKSGMNTEAFF.